Below, 20 T cell receptor beta chains from the same sample are listed, as sequenced in a study of T-cell reconstitution after alpha-beta-depleted transplantation in children (dated by TCRdb to 2016 to 2017). Preparation of the library involved PCR. The sequencing machine was an Illumina HiSeq 2500. TCR library preparation used molecular barcoding, with unique molecular identifiers applied to normalize quantification of the TCRbeta repertoire. TCRdb applied fastp at Q25 and MiXCR to the public reads, then kept only in-frame beta chains. Duplicate CDR3 protein sequences are folded into a single record with the most common DNA and genes. This sample gives some 310,000 distinct CDR3 sequences in total; approximately 20% of them show up just once. Approximately 11% of the sample is in the top ten clones. The meaning of the sample's treatment or condition label: allogeneic hematopoietic cell transplantation with graft depleted of TCRalphabeta T cells and CD19 B cells.

Sequencing used PBMCs, mostly from graft donor cells, obtained 180 days after TCRalphabeta/CD19-depleted stem cell transplant. All receptors come from a male patient under 18 who had a stem cell transplant for acute lymphoblastic leukemia, so the T cells may come from the graft donor.

The DNA for the CDR3 is TGCGCCAGCAGCTTGGGGTTGGGACTTCTCTACGAGCAGTACTTC. This sequence encodes CASSLGLGLLYEQYF. The chain uses TRBV5-1 and TRBJ2-7; D perhaps matches TRBD2 (6 bases). CDR3 length equals 15 residues. Germline lookup yields CDR1 SGHRS and CDR2 YFSETQ. V gave up 0 bases and J gave up 3 bases, with 13 bases separating them. Using reference TRBV5-1 and TRBJ2-7 for the parts outside the CDR3, the full variable domain is KAGVTQTPRYLIKTRGQQVTLSCSPISGHRSVSWYQQTPGQGLQFLFEYFSETQRNKGNFPGRFSGRQFSNSRSEMNVSTLELGDSALYLCASSLGLGLLYEQYFGPGTRLTVT.

This clonotype was found a few times. This chain joins TRBV28 and TRBJ1-2; no reliable D call. Trimming removed 4 bases at V and 8 bases at J, with 14 bases between. Germline CDR1 and CDR2: MDHEN and SYDVKM. CDR3 length: 13 residues. CDR3 DNA sequence: TGTGCCAGCAGTTCCCGGAGGGCGTGGGGCTACACCTTC. Its translation is CASSSRRAWGYTF.

The rearrangement joins TRBV28 to TRBJ1-6, with a weak D call TRBD1 (6 bases). The CDR3 length is 14 residues. V was pared by 3 bases and J by 9 bases, with 12 bases between. Germline values: CDR1 MDHEN, CDR2 SYDVKM. CDR3 loop: CASSLGGLVSPLHF. CDR3 bases: TGTGCCAGCAGTTTGGGGGGGCTCGTTTCACCCCTCCACTTT.

Many counts were recorded for this clonotype. The V gene is TRBV11-2, the J gene TRBJ2-1, with 12 bases aligning to TRBD2. The CDR3 covers 16 residues. After removal of 4 bases from V and 3 bases from J, the junction contained 4 bases not matched to a gene. Germline-derived CDR1 and CDR2 are SGHAT and FQNNGV. The DNA of the CDR3 is TGTGCCAGCAGCTCCTTACTAGCGGGGGGCTACAATGAGCAGTTCTTC. Residues: CASSSLLAGGYNEQFF. The whole variable domain, remainder taken from reference TRBV11-2 and TRBJ2-1, is EAGVAQSPRYKIIEKRQSVAFWCNPISGHATLYWYQQILGQGPKLLIQFQNNGVVDDSQLPKDRFSAERLKGVDSTLKIQPAKLEDSAVYLCASSSLLAGGYNEQFFGPGTRLTVL.

The genes are TRBV18 and TRBJ2-7; no clear D. The CDR3 loop spans 14 amino acids. The V end was cut by 0 bases, the J end by 4 bases, with 10 bases between. In germline, CDR1 is KGHSH, CDR2 LQKENI. The CDR3 DNA is TGTGCCAGCTCACCACCGTCTGGGGTGTACGAGCAGTACTTC. It is translated as CASSPPSGVYEQYF.

The chain joins TRBV20-1 to TRBJ2-7, with D maybe TRBD2 (6 bases). Per germline, CDR1 DFQATT and CDR2 SNEGSKA (reference sequence). Between the trimmed V and J ends, which lost 4 bases and 3 bases, there was a span of 19 bases. The CDR3 is made up of 15 amino acids. The CDR3 sequence: CSATRGPPKGYEQYF. Written as DNA, the CDR3 is TGCAGTGCTACGCGGGGACCCCCAAAGGGCTACGAGCAGTACTTC.

The chain couples TRBV21-1 to TRBJ2-2; TRBD1 is the table's D call and was not checked against the DNA. TRBV21-1 is reported as a pseudogene. This CDR3 region has 16 residues. The CDR3 is CASSKVTGANTGELFF. The CDR3 DNA sequence: TGTGCCAGCAGCAAAGTTACAGGGGCGAACACCGGGGAGCTGTTTTTT.

The genes are TRBV5-1 and TRBJ2-3; D may be TRBD2 (5 bases). The CDR3 covers 13 residues. V lost 6 bases, J lost 8 bases, and 16 bases lay in between. Looked up from germline, CDR1 is SGHRS and CDR2 is YFSETQ. The CDR3 sequence: CASIPLSGFTQYF. CDR3 DNA sequence: TGCGCCAGCATTCCCCTAAGCGGCTTTACGCAGTATTTT.

The chain couples TRBV7-2 to TRBJ1-2; D is undetermined. Between the trimmed V and J ends, which lost 4 bases and 8 bases, there was a span of 17 bases. CDR1 and CDR2 (germline): SGHTA, FQGNSA. The CDR3 loop spans 14 amino acids. The CDR3: CASSSTAGREGYTF. DNA of the CDR3: TGTGCCAGCAGCTCCACGGCGGGAAGAGAGGGCTACACCTTC.

The chain uses TRBV7-3 and TRBJ1-1, with 10 bases matching TRBD1. This CDR3 contains 16 residues. CDR1 and CDR2 (germline): SGHTA, FQGTGA. V trimming: 2 bases; J trimming: 6 bases; junction bases outside the gene matches: 9. The CDR3 coding sequence is TGTGCCAGCAGCTTATACCCCGGACAGGGGGAGGCTGAAGCTTTCTTT. It codes for CASSLYPGQGEAEAFF.

The chain carries TRBV27 and TRBJ2-7, with D perhaps assigned TRBD1 or TRBD2 (5 bases each). In germline, CDR1 is MNHEY, CDR2 SMNVEV (reference sequence). This CDR3 region has 14 residues. Trimming took 2 bases from V and 3 from J, leaving 11 bases between them. CDR3 sequence: CASSLARDVYEQYF. The CDR3 bases are TGTGCCAGCAGTTTAGCCAGGGACGTCTACGAGCAGTACTTC.

This sequence joins TRBV20-1 and TRBJ2-4, with a tentative D call TRBD2 (5 bases). V dropped 5 bases and J dropped 7 bases, with 18 bases sitting between them. This CDR3 is 14 amino acids long. Per the germline V gene, CDR1 is DFQATT and CDR2 is SNEGSKA (reference sequence). Here the CDR3 reads CSAWSPDYYNIQYF. The CDR3 DNA reads TGCAGTGCTTGGTCCCCTGACTATTACAACATTCAGTACTTC.

The chain links TRBV20-1 to TRBJ2-6; D ambiguous. V was trimmed by 1 base and J by 2 bases, leaving 6 bases between them. CDR3 length: 14 amino acids. Looked up from germline, CDR1 is DFQATT and CDR2 is SNEGSKA (reference sequence). This chain's CDR3 is CSARVMTGANVLTF. The DNA for the CDR3 is TGCAGTGCTAGAGTTATGACTGGGGCCAACGTCCTGACTTTC.

This clonotype was found a few times. The chain has TRBV5-5 and TRBJ2-7, with D tentatively TRBD1 (5 bases). The CDR3 extends over 15 amino acids. Germline CDR1 and CDR2: SGHKS and YYEKEE (reference sequence). V was trimmed by 9 bases and J by 0 bases, leaving 19 bases between them. CDR3 nucleotide sequence: TGTGCCACCTTTCCCAGGGATCCCTTCTCCTACGAGCAGTACTTC. Its protein product is CATFPRDPFSYEQYF.

The chain carries TRBV9 and TRBJ2-1; 11 bases fit TRBD2. The CDR3 covers 17 residues. With V trimmed by 0 bases and J by 5 bases, 7 bases remained unmatched. The V gene's germline CDR1 is SGDLS and CDR2 YYNGEE. CDR3: CASSVVDSGRVHNEQFF. The CDR3 nucleotides read TGTGCCAGCAGCGTAGTAGATAGCGGGAGGGTCCACAATGAGCAGTTCTTC.

This chain connects TRBV7-6 to TRBJ2-5; the D is unclear. Germline assignment: CDR1 SGHVS and CDR2 FNYEAQ. V was trimmed by 2 bases and J by 1 base, leaving 11 bases between them. The CDR3 spans 15 residues. The CDR3 sequence is CASSLMDGRQETQYF. DNA of the CDR3: TGTGCCAGCAGCTTAATGGACGGCCGCCAAGAGACCCAGTACTTC.

The chain joins TRBV19 to TRBJ2-2; 9 bases are a match to TRBD2. V dropped 3 bases and J dropped 1; count of bases not matched to a gene: 3. CDR3 length equals 16 residues. The V gene's germline CDR1 is LNHDA and CDR2 SQIVND (reference sequence). CDR3 residues: CASSILTSGNTGELFF. CDR3 DNA: TGTGCCAGTAGTATCCTGACTAGCGGGAACACCGGGGAGCTGTTTTTT.

The chain links TRBV7-8 to TRBJ2-5; perhaps TRBD1 as D (6 bases). Germline CDR1 reads SGHVS; CDR2 reads FQNEAQ. V lost 3 bases and J lost 5, with 13 bases in between. The CDR3 runs 14 residues. The CDR3 reads CASSLYTGYETQYF. The CDR3 region has the DNA TGTGCCAGCAGCTTGTACACAGGGTATGAGACCCAGTACTTC. Variable domain in full (rest from reference TRBV7-8 and TRBJ2-5): GAGVSQSPRYKVAKRGQDVALRCDPISGHVSLFWYQQALGQGPEFLTYFQNEAQLDKSGLPSDRFFAERPEGSVSTLKIQRTQQEDSAVYLCASSLYTGYETQYFGPGTRLLVL.

The chain couples TRBV6-2 or TRBV6-3 to TRBJ2-3, with 10 bases fitting TRBD1. Germline assignment: CDR1 MNHEY and CDR2 SVGEGT. CDR3 length equals 13 residues. V shed 8 bases and J 4 bases; nucleotides not matched to a gene: 3. This chain's CDR3 is CASGDRGADTQYF. As DNA, the CDR3 is TGTGCCAGCGGGGACAGGGGAGCAGATACGCAGTATTTT.

This clonotype was counted between two and nine times. The chain has TRBV5-5 and TRBJ2-3; 12 nucleotides align to TRBD2. The V and J ends lost 4 bases and 7 bases, in that order; junction bases with no gene match: 7. The germline CDR1 and CDR2 sequences are SGHKS and YYEKEE (reference sequence). The CDR3 contains 15 residues. CDR3 sequence reads: CASSAGLAGSNTQYF. In DNA, the CDR3 is TGTGCCAGCAGCGCCGGACTAGCGGGATCAAATACGCAGTATTTT. The complete variable domain, with remaining parts taken from reference TRBV5-5 and TRBJ2-3, reads DAGVTQSPTHLIKTRGQQVTLRCSPISGHKSVSWYQQVLGQGPQFIFQYYEKEERGRGNFPDRFSARQFPNYSSELNVNALLLGDSALYLCASSAGLAGSNTQYFGPGTRLTVL.